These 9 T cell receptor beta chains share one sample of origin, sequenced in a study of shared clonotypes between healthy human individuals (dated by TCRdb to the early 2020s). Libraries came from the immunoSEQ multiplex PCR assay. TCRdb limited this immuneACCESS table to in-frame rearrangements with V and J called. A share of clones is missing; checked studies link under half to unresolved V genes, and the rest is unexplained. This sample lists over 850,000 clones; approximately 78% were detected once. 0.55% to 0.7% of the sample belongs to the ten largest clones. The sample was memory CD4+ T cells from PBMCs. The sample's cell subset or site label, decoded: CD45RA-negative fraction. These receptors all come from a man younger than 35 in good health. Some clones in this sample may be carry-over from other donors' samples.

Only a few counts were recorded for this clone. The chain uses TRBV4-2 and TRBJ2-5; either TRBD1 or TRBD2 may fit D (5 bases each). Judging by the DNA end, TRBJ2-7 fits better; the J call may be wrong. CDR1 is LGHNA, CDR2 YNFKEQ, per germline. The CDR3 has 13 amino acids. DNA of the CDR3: TGTGCCAGCAGTCGGGGCCCCTCCTACGAGCAGTACTTC. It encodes CASSRGPSYEQYF.

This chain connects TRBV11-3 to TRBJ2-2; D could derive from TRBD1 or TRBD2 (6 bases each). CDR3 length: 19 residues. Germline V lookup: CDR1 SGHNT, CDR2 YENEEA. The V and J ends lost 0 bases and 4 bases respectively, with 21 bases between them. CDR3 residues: CASSLDLAVGGPGTGELFF. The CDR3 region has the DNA TGTGCCAGCAGCTTAGATCTCGCGGTTGGGGGGCCGGGCACCGGGGAGCTGTTTTTT.

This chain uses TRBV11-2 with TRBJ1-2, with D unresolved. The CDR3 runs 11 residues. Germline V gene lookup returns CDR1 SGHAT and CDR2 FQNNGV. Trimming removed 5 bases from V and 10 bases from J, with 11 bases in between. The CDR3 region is CASSPDLSYTF. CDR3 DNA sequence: TGTGCCAGCAGCCCGGATCTCTCCTACACCTTC.

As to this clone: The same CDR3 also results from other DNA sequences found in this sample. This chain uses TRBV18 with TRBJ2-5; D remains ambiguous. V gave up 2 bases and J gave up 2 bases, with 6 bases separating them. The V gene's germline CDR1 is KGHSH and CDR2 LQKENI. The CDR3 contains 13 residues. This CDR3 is CASSPGIQETQYF. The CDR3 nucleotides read TGTGCCAGCTCACCAGGGATACAAGAGACCCAGTACTTC.

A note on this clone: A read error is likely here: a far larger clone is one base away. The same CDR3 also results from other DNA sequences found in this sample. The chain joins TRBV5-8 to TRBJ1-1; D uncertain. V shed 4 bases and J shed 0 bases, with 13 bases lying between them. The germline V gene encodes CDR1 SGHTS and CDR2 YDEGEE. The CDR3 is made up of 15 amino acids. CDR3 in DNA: TGTGCCAGCAGCAGTTCCCGGCAGATGAACACTGAAGCTTTCTTT. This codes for CASSSSRQMNTEAFF. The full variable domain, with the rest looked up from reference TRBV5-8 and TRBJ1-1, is EAGVTQSPTHLIKTRGQQATLRCSPISGHTSVYWYQQALGLGLQFLLWYDEGEERNRGNFPPRFSGRQFPNYSSELNVNALELEDSALYLCASSSSRQMNTEAFFGQGTRLTVV.

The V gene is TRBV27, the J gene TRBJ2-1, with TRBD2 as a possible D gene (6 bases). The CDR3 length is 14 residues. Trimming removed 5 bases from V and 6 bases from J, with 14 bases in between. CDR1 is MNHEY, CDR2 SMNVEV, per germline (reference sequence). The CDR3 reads CASSAPRERNEQFF. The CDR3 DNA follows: TGTGCCAGCAGTGCCCCTCGGGAGCGCAATGAGCAGTTCTTC.

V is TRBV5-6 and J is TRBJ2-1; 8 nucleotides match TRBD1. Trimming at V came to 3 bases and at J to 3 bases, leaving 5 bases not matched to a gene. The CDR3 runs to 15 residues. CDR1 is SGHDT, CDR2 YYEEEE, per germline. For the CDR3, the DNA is TGTGCCAGCAGCTCCCCAGGGGGCGACTACAATGAGCAGTTCTTC. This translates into CASSSPGGDYNEQFF.

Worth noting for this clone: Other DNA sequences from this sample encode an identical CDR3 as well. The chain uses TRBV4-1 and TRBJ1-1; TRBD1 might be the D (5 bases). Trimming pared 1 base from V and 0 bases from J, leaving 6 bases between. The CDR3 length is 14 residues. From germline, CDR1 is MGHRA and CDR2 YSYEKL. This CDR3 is CASSQGQLNTEAFF. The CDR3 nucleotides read TGCGCCAGCAGCCAAGGACAGCTGAACACTGAAGCTTTCTTT.

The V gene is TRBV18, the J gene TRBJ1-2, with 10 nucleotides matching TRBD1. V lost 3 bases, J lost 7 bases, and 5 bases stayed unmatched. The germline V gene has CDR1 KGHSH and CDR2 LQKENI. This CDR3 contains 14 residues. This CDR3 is CASSPDRDRGGYTF. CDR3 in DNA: TGTGCCAGCTCACCGGACCGGGACAGGGGTGGCTACACCTTC.